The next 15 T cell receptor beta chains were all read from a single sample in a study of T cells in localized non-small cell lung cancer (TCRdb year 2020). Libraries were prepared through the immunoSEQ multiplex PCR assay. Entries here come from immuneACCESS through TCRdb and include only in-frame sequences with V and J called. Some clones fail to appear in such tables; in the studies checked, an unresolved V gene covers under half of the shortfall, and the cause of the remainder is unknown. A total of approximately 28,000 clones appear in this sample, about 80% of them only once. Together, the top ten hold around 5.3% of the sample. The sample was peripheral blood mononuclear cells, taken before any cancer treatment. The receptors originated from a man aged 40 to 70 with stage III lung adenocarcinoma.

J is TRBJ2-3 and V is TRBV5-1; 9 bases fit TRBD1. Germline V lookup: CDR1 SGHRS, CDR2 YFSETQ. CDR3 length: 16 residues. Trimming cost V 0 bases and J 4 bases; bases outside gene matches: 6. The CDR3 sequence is CASSLAGRQGADTQYF. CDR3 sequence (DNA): TGCGCCAGCAGCTTGGCCGGTAGACAGGGGGCAGATACGCAGTATTTT. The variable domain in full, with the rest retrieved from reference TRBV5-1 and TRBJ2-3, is KAGVTQTPRYLIKTRGQQVTLSCSPISGHRSVSWYQQTPGQGLQFLFEYFSETQRNKGNFPGRFSGRQFSNSRSEMNVSTLELGDSALYLCASSLAGRQGADTQYFGPGTRLTVL.

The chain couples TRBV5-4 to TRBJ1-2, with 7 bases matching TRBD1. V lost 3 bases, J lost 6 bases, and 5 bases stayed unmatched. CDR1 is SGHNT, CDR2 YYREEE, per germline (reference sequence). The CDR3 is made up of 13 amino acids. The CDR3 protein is CASSSGQRNGYTF. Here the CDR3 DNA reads TGTGCCAGCAGCTCGGGACAGCGCAATGGCTACACCTTC.

CDR3 coding DNA: TGCGCCAGCAGCCTTGGACAGGGGGCTATGGATACGCAGTATTTT. This codes for CASSLGQGAMDTQYF. V gene TRBV5-1 combines with J gene TRBJ2-3; 11 bases fit TRBD1. CDR1 SGHRS and CDR2 YFSETQ come from the germline V gene. V shed 4 bases and J 6 bases; nucleotides not matched to a gene: 7. There are 15 residues in the CDR3.

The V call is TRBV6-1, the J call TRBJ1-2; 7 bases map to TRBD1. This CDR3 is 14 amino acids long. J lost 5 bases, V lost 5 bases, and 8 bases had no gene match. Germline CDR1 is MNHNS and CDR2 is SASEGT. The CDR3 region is CASSFDRVGYGYTF. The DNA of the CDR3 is TGTGCCAGCAGTTTCGACAGGGTGGGATATGGCTACACCTTC.

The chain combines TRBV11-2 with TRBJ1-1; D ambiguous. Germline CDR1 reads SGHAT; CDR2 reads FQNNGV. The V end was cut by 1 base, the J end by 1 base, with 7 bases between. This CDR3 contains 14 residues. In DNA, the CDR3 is TGTGCCAGCAGCTTAGGGGTAGGGAACACTGAAGCTTTCTTT. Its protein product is CASSLGVGNTEAFF.

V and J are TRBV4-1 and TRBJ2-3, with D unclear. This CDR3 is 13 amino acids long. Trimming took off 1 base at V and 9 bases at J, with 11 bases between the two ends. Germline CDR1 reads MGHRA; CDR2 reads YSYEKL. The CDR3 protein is CASSQALGVTQYF. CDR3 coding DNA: TGCGCCAGCAGCCAAGCCCTTGGAGTCACGCAGTATTTT.

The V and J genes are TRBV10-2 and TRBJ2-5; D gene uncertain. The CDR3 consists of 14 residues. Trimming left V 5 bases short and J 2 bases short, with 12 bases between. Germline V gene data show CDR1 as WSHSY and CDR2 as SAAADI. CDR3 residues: CASSSRKIQETQYF. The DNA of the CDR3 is TGCGCCAGCAGTTCACGGAAAATACAAGAGACCCAGTACTTC.

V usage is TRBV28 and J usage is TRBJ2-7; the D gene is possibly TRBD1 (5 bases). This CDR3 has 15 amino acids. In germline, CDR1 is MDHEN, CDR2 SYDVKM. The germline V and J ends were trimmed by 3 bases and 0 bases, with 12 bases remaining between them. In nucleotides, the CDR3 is TGTGCCAGCAGTTTCGGCCAGGGTCCCTCCTACGAGCAGTACGTC. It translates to CASSFGQGPSYEQYV.

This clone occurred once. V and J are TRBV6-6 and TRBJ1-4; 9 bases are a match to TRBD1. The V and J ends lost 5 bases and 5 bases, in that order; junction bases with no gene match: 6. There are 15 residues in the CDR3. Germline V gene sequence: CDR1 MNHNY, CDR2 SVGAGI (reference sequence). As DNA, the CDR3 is TGTGCCAGCAGTGGCCGAGGACAGGGGAATGAAAAACTGTTTTTT. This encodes CASSGRGQGNEKLFF.

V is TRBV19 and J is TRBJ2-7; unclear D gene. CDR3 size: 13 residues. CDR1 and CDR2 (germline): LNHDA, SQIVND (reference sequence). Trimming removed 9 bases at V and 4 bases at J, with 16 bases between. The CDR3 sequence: CASKGPGPYEQYF. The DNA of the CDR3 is TGTGCCAGCAAAGGACCAGGCCCATACGAGCAGTACTTC.

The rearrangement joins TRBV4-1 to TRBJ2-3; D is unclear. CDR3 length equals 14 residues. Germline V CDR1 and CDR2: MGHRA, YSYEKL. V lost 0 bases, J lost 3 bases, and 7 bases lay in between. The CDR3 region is CASSQEYTTDTQYF. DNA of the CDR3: TGCGCCAGCAGCCAAGAGTATACGACAGATACGCAGTATTTT.

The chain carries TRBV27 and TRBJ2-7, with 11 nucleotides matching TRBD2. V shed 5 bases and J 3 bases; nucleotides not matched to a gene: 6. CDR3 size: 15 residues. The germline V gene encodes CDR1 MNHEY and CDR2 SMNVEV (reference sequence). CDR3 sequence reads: CASSPRLAGSYEQYF. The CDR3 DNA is TGTGCCAGCAGTCCCCGACTAGCGGGAAGCTACGAGCAGTACTTC.

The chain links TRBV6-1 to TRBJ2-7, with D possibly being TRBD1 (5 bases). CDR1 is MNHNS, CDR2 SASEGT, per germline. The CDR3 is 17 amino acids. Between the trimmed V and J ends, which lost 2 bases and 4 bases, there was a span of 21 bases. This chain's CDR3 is CASSETTRTTVPYEQYF. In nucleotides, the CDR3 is TGTGCCAGCAGTGAAACCACGCGGACAACCGTCCCTTACGAGCAGTACTTC.

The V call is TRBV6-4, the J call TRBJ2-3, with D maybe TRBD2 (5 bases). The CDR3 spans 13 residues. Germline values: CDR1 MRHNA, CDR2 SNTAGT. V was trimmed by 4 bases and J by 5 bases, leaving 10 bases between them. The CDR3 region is CASSAGYQDTQYF. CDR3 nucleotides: TGTGCCAGCAGTGCGGGGTACCAAGATACGCAGTATTTT.

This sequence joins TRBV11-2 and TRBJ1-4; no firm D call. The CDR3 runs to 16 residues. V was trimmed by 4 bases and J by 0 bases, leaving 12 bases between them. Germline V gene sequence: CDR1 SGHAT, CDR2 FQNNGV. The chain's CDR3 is CASSSHGAATNEKLFF. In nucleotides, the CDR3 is TGTGCCAGCAGCTCCCATGGAGCAGCAACTAATGAAAAACTGTTTTTT.